This T cell receptor beta chain comes out of a study of beta chain features in type 1 diabetes listed by TCRdb under 2018. In terms of the full investigation: Mean age, gender distribution, total cell number and subset yield were not different between patients and healthy donors. Regulatory and stem cell-like memory subsets were obtained from only 8 patients and about 8 healthy donors, while naive and central memory subsets were obtained from all 28 donors. A total of 107,917,701 sorted cells were examined across all samples, and the number of cells per subset was strongly correlated with RNA yield. In the study, recently diagnosed type 1 diabetes patients and matched healthy donors were compared on the TCRB repertoires of their sorted circulating CD4+ T cell subsets. The paper as a whole reports these results and caveats: Because cDNA was sequenced instead of genomic DNA, highly expressing activated cells could be over-represented, though the groups showed no difference in activation or CD3 levels. In all four CD4+ subsets, TCRB CDR3 length was moderately but significantly shorter in type 1 diabetes patients. Shorter templates might have been favored by PCR, but patient and control samples were amplified and corrected together, so both groups would have been affected equally by any skew. Naive, central memory and regulatory TCRB repertoires appeared more similar among patients than among healthy donors. At VDJ recombination sites, patients with type 1 diabetes made fewer insertions and deleted more nucleotides, a pattern implying thymic rearrangement abnormalities. HLA sub-analyses involved small numbers of individuals, so any influence of HLA type on TCRB rearrangement remained unresolved.

A single peripheral blood draw of approximately 100 mL on average was collected from each donor into heparinised tubes. A BD FACSAria II was used to sort naive, central memory, regulatory and stem cell-like memory CD4+ T cells with a panel that included CD45RO, CCR7, CD25, CD127, CD95 and CD27. Every sorted population had a purity above 95%. PBMCs were isolated immediately by Lymphoprep density gradient centrifugation and stained directly without culture. So that batch effects would be minimized, each experiment stained and sorted samples in pairs, pairing one healthy donor with one patient. The CDR3 contains 13 residues, cysteine and phenylalanine counted. The retained sequence is limited to the CDR3, 39 bases, with the frame set at the first base. V loses 2 bases of germline sequence and J loses 2 bases, and the interval between the two ends is 5 bases. The CDR1 and CDR2 encoded by the germline V gene are KGHSY and FQNENV.

All of the isolated RNA was reverse transcribed with the High Capacity cDNA Reverse Transcription Kit, so expressed TCRB transcripts were sequenced. Deep immunoSEQ sequencing was performed on naive, central memory and regulatory T cell samples, with an average of roughly 3.3 million total reads per sample. Sorted cells were lysed in RLT buffer, and RNA was extracted using DNase-treated RNeasy Micro or Mini kits according to cell number. Each cell subset was processed separately to prevent cross-contamination, with patient and healthy donor samples processed together. TCRB sequences were amplified from cDNA with the immunoSEQ multiplex PCR, producing 87-bp fragments spanning the CDR3 region. Sequencing of the amplicons was done on the Illumina HiSeq platform. On the authors' methods: PCR bias was corrected computationally using synthetic template baselines, and reads within Hamming distance 2 were collapsed, with unmergeable singletons discarded. By aligning reads against IMGT, V, D and J genes, CDR3 length, and insertions or deletions at six rearrangement sites were assigned. Clonotype counts were normalized to sorted cell number within each subset before computing true diversity and Gini coefficients with the tcR R package. The overlap coefficient, calculated on TCRB nucleotide sequences, was used to measure repertoire sharing. As a proxy for the pre-selection repertoire, out-of-frame TCRB sequences from naive cells were analyzed. In its TCRdb copy, this immuneACCESS table keeps in-frame sequences only and misses some clones. Where compared with another copy, unresolved V genes explain less than half of these, and the others have no known cause. Clonal size and the V and J genes are those of that table, whereas D and trimming came from the DNA. Across this sample there are approximately 600,000 clones, with 9.5% to 15% seen only once. Around 0.12% of the sample is in the top ten clones.

This clone occurred many times. It has no known antigen specificity. No clone much larger than this one lies a single base away; base qualities are absent. Sequenced: naive CD4+ T cells from blood. Reading the label with the study, this specimen's cell subset or site is: true naive CD4+ T cells. In this chain, TRBV16 is recombined with TRBJ2-3, and perhaps TRBD2 as D gene, on 5 matching bases. The source is a man aged 25 to 40 with type 1 diabetes. The CDR3: CASSQGLTDTQYF. The sequence in DNA is TGTGCCAGCAGCCAAGGACTCACAGATACGCAGTATTTT.